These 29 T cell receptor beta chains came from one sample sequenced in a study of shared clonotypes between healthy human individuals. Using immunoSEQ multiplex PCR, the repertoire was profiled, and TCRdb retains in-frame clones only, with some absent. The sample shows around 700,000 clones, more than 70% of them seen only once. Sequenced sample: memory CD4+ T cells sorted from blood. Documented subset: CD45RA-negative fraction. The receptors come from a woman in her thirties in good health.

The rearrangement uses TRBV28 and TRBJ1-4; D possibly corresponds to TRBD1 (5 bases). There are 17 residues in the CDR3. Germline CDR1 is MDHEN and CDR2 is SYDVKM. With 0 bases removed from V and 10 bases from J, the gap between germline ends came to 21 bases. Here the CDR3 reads CASSLWGGPARGGKLFF. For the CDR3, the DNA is TGTGCCAGCAGTTTATGGGGGGGTCCTGCTCGCGGAGGAAAACTGTTTTTT.

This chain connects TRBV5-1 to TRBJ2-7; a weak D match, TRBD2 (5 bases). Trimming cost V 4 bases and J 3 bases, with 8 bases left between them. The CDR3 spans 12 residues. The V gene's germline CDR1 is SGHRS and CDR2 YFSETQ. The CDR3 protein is CASSASRYEQYF. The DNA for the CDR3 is TGCGCCAGCAGCGCTAGCCGCTACGAGCAGTACTTC.

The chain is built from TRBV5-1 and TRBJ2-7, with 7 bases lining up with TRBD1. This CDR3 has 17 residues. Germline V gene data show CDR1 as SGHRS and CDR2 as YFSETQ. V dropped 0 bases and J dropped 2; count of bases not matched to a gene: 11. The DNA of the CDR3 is TGCGCCAGCAGCTTGGCTACAAGAAAGGGGGCCACCTACGAGCAGTACTTC. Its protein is CASSLATRKGATYEQYF.

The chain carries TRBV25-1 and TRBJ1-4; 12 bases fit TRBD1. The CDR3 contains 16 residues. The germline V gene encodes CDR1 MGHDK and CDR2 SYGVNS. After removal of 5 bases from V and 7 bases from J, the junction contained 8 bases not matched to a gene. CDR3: CASSFLPGQGAEKLFF. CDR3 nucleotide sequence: TGTGCCAGCAGTTTTCTTCCGGGACAGGGGGCTGAAAAACTGTTTTTT.

DNA of the CDR3: TGCGCCAGCAGCCCCCCGAACTCTGGGGCCAACGTCCTGACTTTC. This encodes CASSPPNSGANVLTF. V is TRBV5-1 and J is TRBJ2-6; no reliable D call. Germline V gives CDR1 SGHRS, CDR2 YFSETQ. V was pared by 4 bases and J by 0 bases, with 8 bases between. The CDR3 totals 15 residues. Looking up the rest from reference TRBV5-1 and TRBJ2-6 gives the full variable domain: KAGVTQTPRYLIKTRGQQVTLSCSPISGHRSVSWYQQTPGQGLQFLFEYFSETQRNKGNFPGRFSGRQFSNSRSEMNVSTLELGDSALYLCASSPPNSGANVLTFGAGSRLTVL.

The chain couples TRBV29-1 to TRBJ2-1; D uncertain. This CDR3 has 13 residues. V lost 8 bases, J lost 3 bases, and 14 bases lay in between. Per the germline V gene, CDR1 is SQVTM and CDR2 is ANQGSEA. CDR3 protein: CSTRPDHYNEQFF. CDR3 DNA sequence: TGCAGCACAAGACCCGACCACTACAATGAGCAGTTCTTC.

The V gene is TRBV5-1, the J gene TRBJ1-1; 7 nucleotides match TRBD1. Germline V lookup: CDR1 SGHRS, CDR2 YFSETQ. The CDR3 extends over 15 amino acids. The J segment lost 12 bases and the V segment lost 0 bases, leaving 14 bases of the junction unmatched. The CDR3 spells CASSLGQGNGKASFF. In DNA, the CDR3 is TGCGCCAGCAGCTTGGGACAGGGAAATGGAAAAGCGTCTTTCTTT.

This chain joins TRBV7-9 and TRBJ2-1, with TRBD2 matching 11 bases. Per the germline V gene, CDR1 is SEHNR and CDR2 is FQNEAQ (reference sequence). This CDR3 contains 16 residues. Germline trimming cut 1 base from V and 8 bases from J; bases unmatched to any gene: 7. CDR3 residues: CASSLVASGRRDEQFF. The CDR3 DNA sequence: TGTGCCAGCAGCTTAGTGGCTAGCGGGAGGAGGGATGAGCAGTTCTTC.

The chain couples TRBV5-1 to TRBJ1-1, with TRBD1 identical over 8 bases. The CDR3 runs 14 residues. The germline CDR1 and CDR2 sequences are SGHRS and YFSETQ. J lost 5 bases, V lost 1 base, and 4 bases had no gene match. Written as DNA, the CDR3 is TGCGCCAGCAGCTTGCCGACAGGGGAGACTGAAGCTTTCTTT. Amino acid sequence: CASSLPTGETEAFF. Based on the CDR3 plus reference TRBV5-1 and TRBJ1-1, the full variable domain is KAGVTQTPRYLIKTRGQQVTLSCSPISGHRSVSWYQQTPGQGLQFLFEYFSETQRNKGNFPGRFSGRQFSNSRSEMNVSTLELGDSALYLCASSLPTGETEAFFGQGTRLTVV.

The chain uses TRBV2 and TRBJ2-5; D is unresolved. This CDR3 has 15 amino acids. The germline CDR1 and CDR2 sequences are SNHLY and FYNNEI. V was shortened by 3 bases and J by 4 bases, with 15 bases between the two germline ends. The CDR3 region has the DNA TGTGCCAGCAGTGATCAAGGTGGTGTTACAGAGACCCAGTACTTC. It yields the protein CASSDQGGVTETQYF.

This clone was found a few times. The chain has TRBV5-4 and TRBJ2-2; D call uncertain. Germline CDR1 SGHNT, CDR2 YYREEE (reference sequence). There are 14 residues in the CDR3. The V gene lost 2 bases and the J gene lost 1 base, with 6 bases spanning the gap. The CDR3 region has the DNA TGTGCCAGCAGCTTAACGCGGAACACCGGGGAGCTGTTTTTT. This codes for CASSLTRNTGELFF.

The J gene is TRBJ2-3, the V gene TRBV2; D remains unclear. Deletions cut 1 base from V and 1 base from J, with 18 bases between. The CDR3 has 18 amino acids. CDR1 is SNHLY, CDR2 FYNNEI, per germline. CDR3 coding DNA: TGTGCCAGCAGTGAAGTAGTCAGGAAGATGGTCGGCACAGATACGCAGTATTTT. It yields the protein CASSEVVRKMVGTDTQYF.

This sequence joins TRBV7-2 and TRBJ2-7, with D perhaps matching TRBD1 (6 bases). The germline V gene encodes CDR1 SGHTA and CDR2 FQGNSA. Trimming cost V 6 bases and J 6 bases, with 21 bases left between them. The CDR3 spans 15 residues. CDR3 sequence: CASSPTGRHGGEQYF. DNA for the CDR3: TGTGCCAGCAGTCCAACAGGGCGTCACGGTGGCGAGCAGTACTTC.

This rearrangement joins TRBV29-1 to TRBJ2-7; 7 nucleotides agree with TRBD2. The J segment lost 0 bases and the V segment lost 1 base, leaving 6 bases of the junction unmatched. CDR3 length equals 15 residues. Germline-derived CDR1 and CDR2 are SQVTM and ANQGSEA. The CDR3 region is CSVEVGSGPSYEQYF. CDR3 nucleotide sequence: TGCAGCGTTGAAGTCGGTAGCGGGCCCTCCTACGAGCAGTACTTC.

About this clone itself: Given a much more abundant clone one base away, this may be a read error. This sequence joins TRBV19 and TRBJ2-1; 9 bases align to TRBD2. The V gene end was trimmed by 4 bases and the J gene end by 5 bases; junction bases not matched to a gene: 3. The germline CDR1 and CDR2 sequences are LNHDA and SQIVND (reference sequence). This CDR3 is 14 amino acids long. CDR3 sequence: CASSRTSANNEQFF. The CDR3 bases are TGTGCCAGTAGTAGGACTAGCGCAAACAATGAGCAGTTCTTC.

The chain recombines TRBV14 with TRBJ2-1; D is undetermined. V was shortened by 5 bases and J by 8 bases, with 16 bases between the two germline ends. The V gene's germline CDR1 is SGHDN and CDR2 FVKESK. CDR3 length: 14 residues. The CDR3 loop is CASSSTYGVDEQFF. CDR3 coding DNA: TGTGCCAGCAGCTCCACTTACGGAGTAGATGAGCAGTTCTTC.

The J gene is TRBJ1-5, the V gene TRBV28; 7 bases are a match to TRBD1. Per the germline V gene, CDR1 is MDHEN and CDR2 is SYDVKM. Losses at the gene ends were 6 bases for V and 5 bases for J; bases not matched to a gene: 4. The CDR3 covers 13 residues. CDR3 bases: TGTGCCAGCAGCGGACAGGAGGATCAGCCCCAGCATTTT. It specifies CASSGQEDQPQHF.

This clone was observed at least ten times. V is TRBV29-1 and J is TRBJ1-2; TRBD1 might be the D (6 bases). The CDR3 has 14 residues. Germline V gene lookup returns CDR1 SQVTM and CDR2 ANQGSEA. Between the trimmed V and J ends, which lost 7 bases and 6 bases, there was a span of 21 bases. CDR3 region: CSAQPGHPRDGYTF. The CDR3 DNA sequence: TGCAGCGCACAACCGGGACACCCCCGGGATGGCTACACCTTC.

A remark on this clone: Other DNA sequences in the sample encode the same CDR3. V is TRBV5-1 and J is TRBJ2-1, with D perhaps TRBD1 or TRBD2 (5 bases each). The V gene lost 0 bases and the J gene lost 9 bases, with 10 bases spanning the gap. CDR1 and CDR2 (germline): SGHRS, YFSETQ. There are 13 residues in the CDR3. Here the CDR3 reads CASSLGLGGEQFF. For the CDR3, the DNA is TGCGCCAGCAGCTTGGGGCTTGGGGGTGAGCAGTTCTTC.

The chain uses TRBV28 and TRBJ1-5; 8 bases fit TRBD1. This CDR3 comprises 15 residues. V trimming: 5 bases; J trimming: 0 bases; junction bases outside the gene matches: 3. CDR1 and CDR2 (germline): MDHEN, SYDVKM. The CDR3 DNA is TGTGCCAGCAGTGACAGGGGATATAGCAATCAGCCCCAGCATTTT. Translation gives CASSDRGYSNQPQHF.

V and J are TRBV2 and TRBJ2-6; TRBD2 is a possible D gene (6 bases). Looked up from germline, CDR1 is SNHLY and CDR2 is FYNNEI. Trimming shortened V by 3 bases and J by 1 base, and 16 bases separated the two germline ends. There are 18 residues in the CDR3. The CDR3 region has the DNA TGTGCCAGCAGTGACCCTGGACTACCTTGGTCTGGGGCCAACGTCCTGACTTTC. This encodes CASSDPGLPWSGANVLTF.

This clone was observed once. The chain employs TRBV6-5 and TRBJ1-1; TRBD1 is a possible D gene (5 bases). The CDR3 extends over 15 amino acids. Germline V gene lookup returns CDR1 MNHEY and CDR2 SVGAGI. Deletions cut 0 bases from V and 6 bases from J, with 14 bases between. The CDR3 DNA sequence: TGTGCCAGCAGTTACTCGATTCGCGAAGGGGCTGAAGCTTTCTTT. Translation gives CASSYSIREGAEAFF.

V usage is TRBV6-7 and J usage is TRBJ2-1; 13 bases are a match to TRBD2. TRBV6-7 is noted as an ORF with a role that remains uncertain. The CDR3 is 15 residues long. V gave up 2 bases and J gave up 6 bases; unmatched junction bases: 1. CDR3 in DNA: TGTGCCAGCAGTTACCGGACTAGCGGGAGCAATGAGCAGTTCTTC. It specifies CASSYRTSGSNEQFF.

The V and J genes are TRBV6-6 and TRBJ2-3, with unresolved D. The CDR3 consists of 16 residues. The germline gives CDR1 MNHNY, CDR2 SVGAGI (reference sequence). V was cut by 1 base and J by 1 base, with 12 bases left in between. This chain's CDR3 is CASSYWYSKGTDTQYF. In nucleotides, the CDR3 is TGTGCCAGCAGTTACTGGTACAGTAAAGGCACAGATACGCAGTATTTT.

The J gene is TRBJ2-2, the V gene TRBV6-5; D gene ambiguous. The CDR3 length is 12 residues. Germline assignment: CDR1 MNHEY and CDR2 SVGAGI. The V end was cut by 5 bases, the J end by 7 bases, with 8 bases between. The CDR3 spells CASSRSFGELFF. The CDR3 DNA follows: TGTGCCAGCAGTAGAAGTTTCGGGGAGCTGTTTTTT.

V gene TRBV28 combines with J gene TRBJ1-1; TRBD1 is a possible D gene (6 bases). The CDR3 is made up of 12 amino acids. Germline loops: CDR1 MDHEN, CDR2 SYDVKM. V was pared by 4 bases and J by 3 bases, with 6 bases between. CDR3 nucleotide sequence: TGTGCCAGCAGTTACAGGGACACTGAAGCTTTCTTT. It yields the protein CASSYRDTEAFF.

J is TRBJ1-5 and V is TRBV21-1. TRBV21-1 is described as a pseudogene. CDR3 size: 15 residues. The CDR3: CASSNSGTCNQPQHF. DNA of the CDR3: TGTGCCAGCAGCAATTCTGGGACCTGCAATCAGCCCCAGCATTTT.

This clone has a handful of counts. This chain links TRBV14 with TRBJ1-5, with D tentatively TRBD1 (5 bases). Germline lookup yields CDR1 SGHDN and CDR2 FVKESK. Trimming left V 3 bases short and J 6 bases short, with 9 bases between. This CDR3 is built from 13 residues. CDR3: CASSHGASQPQHF. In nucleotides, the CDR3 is TGTGCCAGCAGCCACGGGGCCAGTCAGCCCCAGCATTTT.

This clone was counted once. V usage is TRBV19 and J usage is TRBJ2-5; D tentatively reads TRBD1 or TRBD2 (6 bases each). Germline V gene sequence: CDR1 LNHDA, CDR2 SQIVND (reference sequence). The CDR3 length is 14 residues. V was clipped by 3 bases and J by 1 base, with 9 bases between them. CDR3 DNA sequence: TGTGCCAGTAGTATCAGGGGAGGCCAAGAGACCCAGTACTTC. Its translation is CASSIRGGQETQYF.